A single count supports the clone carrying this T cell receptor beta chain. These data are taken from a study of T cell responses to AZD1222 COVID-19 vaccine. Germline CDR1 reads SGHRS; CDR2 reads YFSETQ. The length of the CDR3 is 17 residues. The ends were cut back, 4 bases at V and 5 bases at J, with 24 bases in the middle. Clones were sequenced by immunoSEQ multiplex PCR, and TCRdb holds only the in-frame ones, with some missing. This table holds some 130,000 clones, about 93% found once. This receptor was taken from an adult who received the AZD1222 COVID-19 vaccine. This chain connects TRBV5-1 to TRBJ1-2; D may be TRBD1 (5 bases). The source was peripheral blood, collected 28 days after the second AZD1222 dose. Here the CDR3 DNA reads TGCGCCAGCAGCGAACCTGCGGATTGGGGGAATCTATATGGCTACACCTTC. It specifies CASSEPADWGNLYGYTF.